Detailed here is one T cell receptor beta chain. Germline V lookup: CDR1 SGHNT, CDR2 YENEEA. CDR3 length equals 13 residues. V gave up 2 bases and J gave up 7 bases, with 9 bases separating them. The data belong to a study of T cell changes during pregnancy in multiple sclerosis. Profiled with immunoSEQ multiplex PCR; TCRdb holds only in-frame clones, not every one. The repertoire holds roughly 69,000 clones, 91% seen once, with under 0.3% in the top ten. This specimen was CD4+ T cells from peripheral blood mononuclear cells, taken in the third trimester of pregnancy. The genes are TRBV11-3 and TRBJ2-4, with D hard to call. The TCR sequence derives from a female donor in good health, enrolled as a control in a pregnancy study. The CDR3 spells CASSLLSRNIQYF. CDR3 nucleotide sequence: TGTGCCAGCAGCTTATTGAGTCGGAACATTCAGTACTTC.